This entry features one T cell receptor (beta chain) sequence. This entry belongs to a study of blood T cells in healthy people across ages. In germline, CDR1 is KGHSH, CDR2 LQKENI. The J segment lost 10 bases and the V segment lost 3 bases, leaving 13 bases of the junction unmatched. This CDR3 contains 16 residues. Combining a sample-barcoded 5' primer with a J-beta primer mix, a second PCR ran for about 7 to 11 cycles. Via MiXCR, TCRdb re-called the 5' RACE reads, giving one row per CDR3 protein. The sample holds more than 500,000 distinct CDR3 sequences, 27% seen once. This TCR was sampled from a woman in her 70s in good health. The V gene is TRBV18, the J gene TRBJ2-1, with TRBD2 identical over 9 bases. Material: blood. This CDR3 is CASSPRSSGTRGEQFF. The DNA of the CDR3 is TGTGCCAGCTCACCGCGGTCTAGCGGGACCAGAGGGGAGCAGTTCTTC.